The 3 T cell receptor beta chains given below trace back to one sample, sequenced in a study of T cells after yellow fever vaccination. TCRdb itself ran the 5' RACE reads through MiXCR, one entry per CDR3 protein. This table has hundreds of thousands of distinct CDR3 sequences, over 3.5% appearing once. Here the sequenced sample was PBMCs, taken 5 days after the yellow fever booster vaccination. The receptors were gathered from a man aged 18 to 29 who received the YFV17D yellow fever vaccine.

This clonotype was observed many times. The chain joins TRBV12-3 or TRBV12-4 to TRBJ2-7; no clear D gene. Trimming shortened V by 6 bases and J by 2 bases, and 11 bases separated the two germline ends. This CDR3 is 13 amino acids long. CDR3 bases: TGTGCCAGCAGCGGACCTTTGACCTACGAGCAGTACTTC. Protein product: CASSGPLTYEQYF.

This rearrangement joins TRBV20-1 to TRBJ1-1, with D hard to call. The germline CDR1 and CDR2 sequences are DFQATT and SNEGSKA (reference sequence). The CDR3 runs 13 residues. V lost 0 bases, J lost 9 bases, and 14 bases lay in between. The CDR3 DNA reads TGCAGTGCTAGAGATTCCTCTGGTGGTAAAGCTTTCTTT. This translates into CSARDSSGGKAFF.

This clonotype was counted only a few times. This chain connects TRBV20-1 to TRBJ1-4, with 10 bases fitting TRBD1. This CDR3 comprises 17 residues. Losses at the gene ends were 6 bases for V and 0 bases for J; bases not matched to a gene: 10. Germline V gives CDR1 DFQATT, CDR2 SNEGSKA (reference sequence). The CDR3 DNA reads as TGCAGTGCCGCCAGCAAGGGACAGGGGCCAACTAATGAAAAACTGTTTTTT. Its translation is CSAASKGQGPTNEKLFF.